This T cell receptor (beta chain) was recorded in a study of T-cell memory formation after mild COVID-19. The germline V gene has CDR1 SGHAT and CDR2 FQNNGV. CDR3 size: 16 residues. Trimming shortened V by 2 bases and J by 0 bases, and 11 bases separated the two germline ends. Using its own MiXCR run on the 5' RACE reads, TCRdb lists one record per CDR3 protein. The repertoire holds about 340,000 distinct CDR3 sequences, with roughly 15% as singletons. This clonotype was seen a handful of times. Specimen: PBMCs or a T cell subset sorted from them (not recorded which). This sequence originates from a man in his late teens or twenties who had mild COVID-19 (a few samples of this study predate the infection). Cell type and time point are not known. The chain couples TRBV11-2 to TRBJ2-1, with no clear D. CDR3 nucleotide sequence: TGTGCCAGCAGCTTAACCCTGATAAGCTCCTACAATGAGCAGTTCTTC. It is translated as CASSLTLISSYNEQFF.